This T cell receptor (beta chain) was found in a study of post-analysis software for immune sequencing data. Study-wide findings and caveats: The study found TRBV5-6, TRBV5-1 and TRBV20-1 among about 5 TRBV segments more frequent in patients than controls. Those with multiple sclerosis, the patient group, showed significantly lower normalized Chao1 diversity than controls.

This clonotype turned up a few times. The antigen is unknown. Unique molecular identifiers were present in the TCR beta cDNA libraries. One entry per CDR3 protein results from TCRdb running MiXCR on the PCR reads. There are about 810,000 distinct CDR3 sequences in the sample; about 53% occur only once, and under 6% lies in the top ten. Trimming removed 0 bases from V and 3 bases from J; junction bases left unmatched: 10. Germline assignment: CDR1 SGHRS and CDR2 YFSETQ. The CDR3 totals 17 residues. The sequence derives from a girl aged 10-17 years with multiple sclerosis. Specimen: blood. The chain employs TRBV5-1 and TRBJ2-5; 8 bases are a match to TRBD1. The CDR3 nucleotides read TGCGCCAGCAGCTTGGGCTCCGGGACAGGCCCAAAAGAGACCCAGTACTTC. It translates to CASSLGSGTGPKETQYF.